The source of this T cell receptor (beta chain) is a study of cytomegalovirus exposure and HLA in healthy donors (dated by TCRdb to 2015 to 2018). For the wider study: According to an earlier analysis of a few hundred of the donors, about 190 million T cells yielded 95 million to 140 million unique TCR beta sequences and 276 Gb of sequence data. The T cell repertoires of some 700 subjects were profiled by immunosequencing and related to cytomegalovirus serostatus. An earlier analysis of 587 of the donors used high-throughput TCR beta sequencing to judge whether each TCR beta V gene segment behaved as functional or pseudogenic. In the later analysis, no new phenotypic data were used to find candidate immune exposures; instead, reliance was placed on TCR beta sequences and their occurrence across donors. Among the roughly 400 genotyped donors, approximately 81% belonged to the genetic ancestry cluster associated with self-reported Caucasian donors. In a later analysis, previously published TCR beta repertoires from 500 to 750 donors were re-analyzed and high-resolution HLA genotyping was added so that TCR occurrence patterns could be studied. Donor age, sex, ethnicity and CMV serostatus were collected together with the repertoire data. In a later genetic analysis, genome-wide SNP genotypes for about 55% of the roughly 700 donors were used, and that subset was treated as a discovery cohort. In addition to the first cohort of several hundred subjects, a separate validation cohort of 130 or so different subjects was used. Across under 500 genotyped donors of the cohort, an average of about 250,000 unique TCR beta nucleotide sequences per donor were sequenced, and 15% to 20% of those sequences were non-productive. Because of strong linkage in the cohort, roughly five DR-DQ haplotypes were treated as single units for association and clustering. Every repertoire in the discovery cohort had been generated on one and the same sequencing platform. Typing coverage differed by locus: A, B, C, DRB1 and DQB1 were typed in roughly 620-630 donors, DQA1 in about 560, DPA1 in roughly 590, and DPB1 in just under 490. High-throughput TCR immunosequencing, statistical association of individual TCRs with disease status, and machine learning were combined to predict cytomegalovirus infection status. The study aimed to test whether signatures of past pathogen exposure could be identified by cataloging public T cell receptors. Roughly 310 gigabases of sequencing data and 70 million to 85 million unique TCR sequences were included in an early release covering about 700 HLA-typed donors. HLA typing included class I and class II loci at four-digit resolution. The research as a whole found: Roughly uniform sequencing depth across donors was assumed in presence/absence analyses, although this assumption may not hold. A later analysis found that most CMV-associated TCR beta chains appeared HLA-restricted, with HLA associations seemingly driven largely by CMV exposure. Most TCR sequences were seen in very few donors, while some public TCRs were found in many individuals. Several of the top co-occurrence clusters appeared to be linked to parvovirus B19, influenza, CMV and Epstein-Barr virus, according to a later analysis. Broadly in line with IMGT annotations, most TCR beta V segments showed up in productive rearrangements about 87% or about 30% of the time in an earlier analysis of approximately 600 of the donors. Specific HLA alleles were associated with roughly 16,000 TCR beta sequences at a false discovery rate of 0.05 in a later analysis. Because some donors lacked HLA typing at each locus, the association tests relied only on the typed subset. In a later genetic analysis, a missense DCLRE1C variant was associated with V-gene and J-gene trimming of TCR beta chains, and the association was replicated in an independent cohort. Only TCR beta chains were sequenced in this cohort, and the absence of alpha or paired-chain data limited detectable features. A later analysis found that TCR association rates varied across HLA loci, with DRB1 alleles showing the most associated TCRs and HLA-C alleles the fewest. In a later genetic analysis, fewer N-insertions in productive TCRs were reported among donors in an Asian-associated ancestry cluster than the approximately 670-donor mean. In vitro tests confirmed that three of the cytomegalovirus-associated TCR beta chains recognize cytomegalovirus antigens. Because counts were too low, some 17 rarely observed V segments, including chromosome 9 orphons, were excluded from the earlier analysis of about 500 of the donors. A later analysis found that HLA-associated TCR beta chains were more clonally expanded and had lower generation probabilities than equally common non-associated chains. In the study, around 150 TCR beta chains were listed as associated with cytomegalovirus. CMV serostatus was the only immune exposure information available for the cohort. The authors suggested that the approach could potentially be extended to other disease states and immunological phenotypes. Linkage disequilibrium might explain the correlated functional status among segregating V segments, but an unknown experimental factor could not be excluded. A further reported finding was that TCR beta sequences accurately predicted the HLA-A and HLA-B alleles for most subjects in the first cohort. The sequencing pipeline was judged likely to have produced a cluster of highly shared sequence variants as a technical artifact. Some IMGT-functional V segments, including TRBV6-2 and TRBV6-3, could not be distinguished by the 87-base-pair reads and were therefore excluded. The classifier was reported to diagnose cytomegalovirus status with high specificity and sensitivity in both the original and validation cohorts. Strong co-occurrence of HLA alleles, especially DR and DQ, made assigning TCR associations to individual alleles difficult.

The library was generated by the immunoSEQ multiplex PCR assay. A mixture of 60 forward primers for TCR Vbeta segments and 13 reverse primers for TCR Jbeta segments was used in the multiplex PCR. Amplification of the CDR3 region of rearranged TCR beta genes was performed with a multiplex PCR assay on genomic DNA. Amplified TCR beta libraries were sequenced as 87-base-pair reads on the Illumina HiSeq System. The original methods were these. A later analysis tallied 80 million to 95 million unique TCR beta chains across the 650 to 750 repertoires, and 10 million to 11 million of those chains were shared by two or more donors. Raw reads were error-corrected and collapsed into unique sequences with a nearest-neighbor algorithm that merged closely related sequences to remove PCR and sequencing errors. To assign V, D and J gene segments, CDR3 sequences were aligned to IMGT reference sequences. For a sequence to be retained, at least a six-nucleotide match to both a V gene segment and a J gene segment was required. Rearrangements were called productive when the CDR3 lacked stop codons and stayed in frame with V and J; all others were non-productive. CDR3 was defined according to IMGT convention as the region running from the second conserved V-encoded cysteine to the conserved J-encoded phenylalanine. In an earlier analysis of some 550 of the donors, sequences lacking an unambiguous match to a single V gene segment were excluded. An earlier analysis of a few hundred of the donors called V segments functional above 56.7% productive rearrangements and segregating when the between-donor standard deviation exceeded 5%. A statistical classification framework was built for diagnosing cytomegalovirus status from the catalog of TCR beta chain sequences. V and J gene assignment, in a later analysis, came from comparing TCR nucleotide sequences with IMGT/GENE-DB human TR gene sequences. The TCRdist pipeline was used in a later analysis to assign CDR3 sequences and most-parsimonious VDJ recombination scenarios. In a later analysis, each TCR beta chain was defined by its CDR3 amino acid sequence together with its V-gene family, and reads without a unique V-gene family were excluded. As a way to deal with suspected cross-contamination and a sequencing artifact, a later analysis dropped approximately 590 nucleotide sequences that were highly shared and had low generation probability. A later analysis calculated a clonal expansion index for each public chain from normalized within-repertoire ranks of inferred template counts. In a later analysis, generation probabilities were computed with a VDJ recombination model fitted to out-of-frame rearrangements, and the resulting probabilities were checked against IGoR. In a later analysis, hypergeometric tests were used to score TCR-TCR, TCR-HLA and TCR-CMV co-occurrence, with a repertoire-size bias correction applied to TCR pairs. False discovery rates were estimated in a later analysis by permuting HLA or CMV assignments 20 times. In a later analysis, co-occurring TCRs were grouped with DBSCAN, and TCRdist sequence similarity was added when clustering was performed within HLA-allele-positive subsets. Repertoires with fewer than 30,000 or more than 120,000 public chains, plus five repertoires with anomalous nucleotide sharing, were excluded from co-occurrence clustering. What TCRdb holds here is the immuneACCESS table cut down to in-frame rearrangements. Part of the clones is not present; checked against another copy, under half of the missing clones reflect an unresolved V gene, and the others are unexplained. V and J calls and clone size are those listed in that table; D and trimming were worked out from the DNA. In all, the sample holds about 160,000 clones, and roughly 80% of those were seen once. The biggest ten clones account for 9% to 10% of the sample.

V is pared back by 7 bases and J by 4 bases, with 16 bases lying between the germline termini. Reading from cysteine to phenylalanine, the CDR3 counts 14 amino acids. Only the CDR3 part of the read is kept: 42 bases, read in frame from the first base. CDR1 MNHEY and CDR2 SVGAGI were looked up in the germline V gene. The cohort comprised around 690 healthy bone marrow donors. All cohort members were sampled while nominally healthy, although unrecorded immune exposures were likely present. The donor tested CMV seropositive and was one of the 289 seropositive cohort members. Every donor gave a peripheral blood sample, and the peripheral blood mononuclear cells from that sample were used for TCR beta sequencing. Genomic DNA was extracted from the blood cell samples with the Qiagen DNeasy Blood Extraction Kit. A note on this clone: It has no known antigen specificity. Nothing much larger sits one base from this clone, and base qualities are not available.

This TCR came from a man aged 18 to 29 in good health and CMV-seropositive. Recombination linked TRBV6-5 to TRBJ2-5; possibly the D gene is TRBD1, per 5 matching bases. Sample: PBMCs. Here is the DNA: TGTGCCAGCACCCCTTCGGGCAGGGCAGAGACCCAGTACTTC. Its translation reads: CASTPSGRAETQYF.